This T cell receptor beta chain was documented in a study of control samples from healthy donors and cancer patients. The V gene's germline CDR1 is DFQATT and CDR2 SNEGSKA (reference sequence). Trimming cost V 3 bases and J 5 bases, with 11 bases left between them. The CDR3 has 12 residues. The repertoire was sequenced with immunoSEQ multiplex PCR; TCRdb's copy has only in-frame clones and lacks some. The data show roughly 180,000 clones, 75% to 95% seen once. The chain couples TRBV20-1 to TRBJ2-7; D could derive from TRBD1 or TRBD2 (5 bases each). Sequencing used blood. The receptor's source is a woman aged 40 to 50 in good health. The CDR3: CSASWGSDEQYF. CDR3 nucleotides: TGCAGTGCTAGTTGGGGGTCCGACGAGCAGTACTTC.